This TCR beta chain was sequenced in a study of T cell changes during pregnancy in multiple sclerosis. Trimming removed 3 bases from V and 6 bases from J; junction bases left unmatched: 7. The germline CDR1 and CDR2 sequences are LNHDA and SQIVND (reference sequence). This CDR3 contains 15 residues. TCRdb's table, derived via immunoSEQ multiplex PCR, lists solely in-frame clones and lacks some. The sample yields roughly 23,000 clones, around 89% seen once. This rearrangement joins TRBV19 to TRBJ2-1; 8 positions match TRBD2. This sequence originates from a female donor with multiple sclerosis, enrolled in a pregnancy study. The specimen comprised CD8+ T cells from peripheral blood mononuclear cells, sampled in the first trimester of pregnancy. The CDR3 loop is CASSIGTRWFNEQFF. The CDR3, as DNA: TGTGCCAGTAGTATCGGGACTAGATGGTTCAATGAGCAGTTCTTC.